One sample yielded the 32 T cell receptor beta chains listed below, sequenced in a study of technical replicates of blood from a few donors. Some clones are missing from TCRdb's copy, which holds only in-frame ones; the method was immunoSEQ multiplex PCR. Among under 50,000 clones listed, roughly 96% were seen once. Sequenced sample: T cells isolated from PBMCs. The source is a human donor in good health.

This chain connects TRBV28 to TRBJ2-5; D might be TRBD2 (6 bases). CDR1 and CDR2 from the germline V gene are MDHEN and SYDVKM. V gave up 9 bases and J gave up 5 bases, with 25 bases separating them. CDR3 length equals 16 residues. CDR3 sequence (DNA): TGTGCCAGTGGTCCCCCGAGACTAGGTTTTGGGGAGACCCAGTACTTC. It translates to CASGPPRLGFGETQYF.

V usage is TRBV29-1 and J usage is TRBJ2-2; 8 bases are a match to TRBD1. Germline CDR1 and CDR2: SQVTM and ANQGSEA. V trimming: 7 bases; J trimming: 5 bases; junction bases outside the gene matches: 3. This CDR3 contains 12 residues. DNA for the CDR3: TGCAGCGGGAGACAGGGGACCGGGGAGCTGTTTTTT. Residues: CSGRQGTGELFF.

A note on this clone: One end of the junction does not line up with germline, which may come from a read error. V usage is TRBV7-7 and J usage is TRBJ2-1; the match to TRBD2 covers 10 bases. Germline assignment: CDR1 SSHAT and CDR2 FNYEAQ (reference sequence). The CDR3 length is 15 residues. CDR3 nucleotide sequence: TGTGCTAGCAGCCCCCGGACTAGCGGTTCCGATGAGCAGTTCTTC. This sequence encodes CASSPRTSGSDEQFF. The complete variable domain, with remaining parts taken from reference TRBV7-7 and TRBJ2-1, reads GAGVSQSPRYKVTKRGQDVTLRCDPISSHATLYWYQQALGQGPEFLTYFNYEAQPDKSGLPSDRFSAERPEGSISTLTIQRTEQRDSAMYRCASSPRTSGSDEQFFGPGTRLTVL.

The genes are TRBV19 and TRBJ2-3; the match to TRBD2 covers 11 bases. The CDR3 is 17 residues long. The germline gives CDR1 LNHDA, CDR2 SQIVND (reference sequence). With V trimmed by 5 bases and J by 2 bases, 9 bases remained unmatched. CDR3 in DNA: TGTGCCAGTAGTTTGAGGACTAGCGGGCTTAACACAGATACGCAGTATTTT. Amino acid sequence: CASSLRTSGLNTDTQYF.

V is TRBV7-8 and J is TRBJ1-1, with 9 bases aligning to TRBD1. V was clipped by 6 bases and J by 4 bases; unmatched bases: 12. Germline values: CDR1 SGHVS, CDR2 FQNEAQ. The CDR3 spans 16 residues. The CDR3 sequence is CASSLTGTGSSTEAFF. In nucleotides, the CDR3 is TGTGCCAGCAGTTTAACCGGGACAGGGAGTTCCACTGAAGCTTTCTTT. Combining the CDR3 with reference TRBV7-8 and TRBJ1-1 gives the whole variable domain GAGVSQSPRYKVAKRGQDVALRCDPISGHVSLFWYQQALGQGPEFLTYFQNEAQLDKSGLPSDRFFAERPEGSVSTLKIQRTQQEDSAVYLCASSLTGTGSSTEAFFGQGTRLTVV.

The V gene is TRBV19, the J gene TRBJ2-7; a weak D match, TRBD2 (5 bases). The CDR3 covers 14 residues. Germline values: CDR1 LNHDA, CDR2 SQIVND (reference sequence). The V and J ends lost 6 bases and 4 bases respectively, with 16 bases between them. The DNA for the CDR3 is TGTGCCAGTAGCCCGATCGGAAGGACTTACGAGCAGTACTTC. Amino acids: CASSPIGRTYEQYF.

V gene TRBV27 combines with J gene TRBJ2-5; maybe TRBD2 (6 bases). CDR1 and CDR2 from the germline V gene are MNHEY and SMNVEV (reference sequence). The CDR3 consists of 14 residues. Trimming took off 4 bases at V and 6 bases at J, with 15 bases between the two ends. CDR3 nucleotide sequence: TGTGCCAGCAGTTCCCAAACGGGACTTAAGACCCAGTACTTC. It translates to CASSSQTGLKTQYF.

The chain links TRBV5-6 to TRBJ2-5; D perhaps matches TRBD2 (6 bases). Germline V gene lookup returns CDR1 SGHDT and CDR2 YYEEEE. The CDR3 contains 13 residues. V lost 3 bases to trimming and J lost 8 bases, with 14 bases between them. The CDR3 reads CASSWGVAETQYF. As DNA, the CDR3 is TGTGCCAGCAGCTGGGGGGTGGCGGAAACCCAGTACTTC.

This rearrangement joins TRBV14 to TRBJ2-7; D possibly corresponds to TRBD1 (5 bases). Germline V gene sequence: CDR1 SGHDN, CDR2 FVKESK. This CDR3 comprises 16 residues. V lost 4 bases to trimming and J lost 4 bases, with 20 bases between them. The chain's CDR3 is CASSLLVDSPFYEQYF. CDR3 nucleotides: TGTGCCAGCAGCCTCCTCGTCGACAGTCCTTTTTACGAGCAGTACTTC.

This sequence joins TRBV13 and TRBJ1-2, with D perhaps TRBD1 (5 bases). Trimming cost V 3 bases and J 6 bases, with 11 bases left between them. The CDR3 is 13 residues long. Germline V lookup: CDR1 PRHDT, CDR2 FYEKMQ (reference sequence). The DNA for the CDR3 is TGTGCCAGCAGCTTTAACAGGATCGATGGCTACACCTTC. This encodes CASSFNRIDGYTF.

The chain is built from TRBV9 and TRBJ1-2; TRBD1 matches at 9 bases. The CDR3 extends over 15 amino acids. From germline, CDR1 is SGDLS and CDR2 YYNGEE. Trimming cost V 0 bases and J 2 bases; bases outside gene matches: 2. CDR3 nucleotide sequence: TGTGCCAGCAGCGTAGCAGGGACAGGGAACTATGGCTACACCTTC. Protein sequence: CASSVAGTGNYGYTF.

The rearrangement uses TRBV27 and TRBJ2-1, with a weak D call TRBD2 (5 bases). Trimming took off 3 bases at V and 4 bases at J, with 10 bases between the two ends. This CDR3 region has 14 residues. The germline gives CDR1 MNHEY, CDR2 SMNVEV (reference sequence). In nucleotides, the CDR3 is TGTGCCAGCAGTTTGGGTAGGGAGTACAATGAGCAGTTCTTC. Its translation is CASSLGREYNEQFF.

This chain connects TRBV29-1 to TRBJ1-2; maybe TRBD1 (6 bases). V gave up 7 bases and J gave up 1 base, with 10 bases separating them. This CDR3 comprises 12 residues. Germline loops: CDR1 SQVTM, CDR2 ANQGSEA. CDR3 DNA: TGCAGCGGGGGGACAAATAACTATGGCTACACCTTC. Translating it yields CSGGTNNYGYTF.

V and J are TRBV7-9 and TRBJ1-5, with unresolved D. Germline V lookup: CDR1 SEHNR, CDR2 FQNEAQ (reference sequence). V lost 4 bases, J lost 4 bases, and 5 bases lay in between. This CDR3 region has 12 residues. DNA of the CDR3: TGTGCCAGCAGCTGGCCAAATCAGCCCCAGCATTTT. Translation: CASSWPNQPQHF.

This chain joins TRBV4-1 and TRBJ1-2, with 7 bases identical to TRBD1. CDR1 is MGHRA and CDR2 is YSYEKL in the germline V gene. Losses at the gene ends were 1 base for V and 8 bases for J; bases not matched to a gene: 13. The CDR3 is 16 amino acids. CDR3 loop: CASSQVDGPRQGGYTF. The CDR3 DNA reads as TGCGCCAGCAGCCAAGTTGACGGCCCCCGACAGGGAGGCTACACCTTC.

The chain joins TRBV13 to TRBJ2-3, with 12 bases fitting TRBD2. J gave up 1 base and V 3 bases, and 8 bases lay outside the gene matches. CDR1 is PRHDT, CDR2 FYEKMQ, per germline (reference sequence). CDR3 length: 18 amino acids. The CDR3 region has the DNA TGTGCCAGCAGCTTCGGGCTAGCGGGAGGGCCGGGCACAGATACGCAGTATTTT. Translating gives CASSFGLAGGPGTDTQYF.

This rearrangement joins TRBV20-1 to TRBJ1-1; D possibly corresponds to TRBD1 (5 bases). Germline assignment: CDR1 DFQATT and CDR2 SNEGSKA (reference sequence). This CDR3 spans 11 amino acids. Trimming removed 3 bases at V and 11 bases at J, with 13 bases between. CDR3 loop: CSARIGAVAFF. The CDR3 DNA is TGCAGTGCTAGGATAGGGGCGGTGGCTTTCTTT.

J is TRBJ2-1 and V is TRBV18, with a tentative D call TRBD1 (5 bases). Germline-derived CDR1 and CDR2 are KGHSH and LQKENI. The V end was cut by 5 bases, the J end by 7 bases, with 18 bases between. The CDR3 is 15 residues long. The CDR3 coding sequence is TGTGCCAGCTCATATGGACAAGGAAGATTGAATGAGCAGTTCTTC. Its protein is CASSYGQGRLNEQFF. The full variable domain, its missing parts supplied by reference TRBV18 and TRBJ2-1, is NAGVMQNPRHLVRRRGQEARLRCSPMKGHSHVYWYRQLPEEGLKFMVYLQKENIIDESGMPKERFSAEFPKEGPSILRIQQVVRGDSAAYFCASSYGQGRLNEQFFGPGTRLTVL.

The chain uses TRBV5-4 and TRBJ1-1; the D gene is possibly TRBD1 (6 bases). The CDR3 is 13 amino acids. The V and J ends lost 5 bases and 1 base respectively, with 9 bases between them. Germline-derived CDR1 and CDR2 are SGHNT and YYREEE (reference sequence). Here the CDR3 reads CASRWGRNTEAFF. CDR3 sequence (DNA): TGTGCCAGCAGATGGGGGCGGAACACTGAAGCTTTCTTT.

The rearrangement uses TRBV19 and TRBJ1-4; D is uncertain. Trimming took off 0 bases at V and 7 bases at J, with 9 bases between the two ends. Germline CDR1 LNHDA, CDR2 SQIVND (reference sequence). The CDR3 runs to 14 residues. The CDR3 sequence: CASSIDSRFEKLFF. The DNA of the CDR3 is TGTGCCAGTAGTATAGATTCCCGTTTTGAAAAACTGTTTTTT. Full variable domain (outside the CDR3, taken from reference TRBV19 and TRBJ1-4): DGGITQSPKYLFRKEGQNVTLSCEQNLNHDAMYWYRQDPGQGLRLIYYSQIVNDFQKGDIAEGYSVSREKKESFPLTVTSAQKNPTAFYLCASSIDSRFEKLFFGSGTQLSVL.

The gene calls are TRBV30 and TRBJ1-2; D remains ambiguous. The germline V gene encodes CDR1 GTSNPN and CDR2 SVGIG (reference sequence). Trimming shortened V by 4 bases and J by 6 bases, and 15 bases separated the two germline ends. The CDR3 runs 13 residues. CDR3 DNA: TGTGCCTGGAACGGTGGCAGGCAAAATGGCTACACCTTC. It is translated as CAWNGGRQNGYTF.

V gene TRBV19 combines with J gene TRBJ2-7, with D unresolved. Germline loops: CDR1 LNHDA, CDR2 SQIVND (reference sequence). The CDR3 runs 13 residues. The V end was cut by 6 bases, the J end by 1 base, with 10 bases between. The CDR3 protein is CASSSHESYEQYF. CDR3 in DNA: TGTGCCAGTAGCTCCCATGAGTCCTACGAGCAGTACTTC.

This rearrangement joins TRBV7-8 to TRBJ2-7; TRBD1 aligns across 7 bases. Trimming at V came to 2 bases and at J to 3 bases, leaving 1 base not matched to a gene. The CDR3 extends over 13 amino acids. Per germline, CDR1 SGHVS and CDR2 FQNEAQ. The CDR3 reads CASSLQGDYEQYF. The CDR3 DNA follows: TGTGCCAGCAGCTTACAGGGGGACTACGAGCAGTACTTC.

The chain links TRBV10-1 to TRBJ2-7, with D perhaps TRBD2 (5 bases). The CDR3 is 13 amino acids. Trimming stripped 8 bases from V and 1 base from J, with 12 bases between. Germline values: CDR1 WNHNN, CDR2 SYGVQD (reference sequence). CDR3 DNA: TGCGCCAGCGGTCCGAGCGGTTCCTACGAGCAGTACTTC. This translates into CASGPSGSYEQYF.

The rearrangement uses TRBV2 and TRBJ2-7, with TRBD1 identical over 10 bases. The V segment lost 2 bases and the J segment 2 bases; nucleotides outside the gene matches: 9. The germline V gene encodes CDR1 SNHLY and CDR2 FYNNEI. The CDR3 extends over 17 amino acids. This CDR3 reads CASSEPGQGIGAYEQYF. CDR3 bases: TGTGCCAGCAGTGAACCGGGACAGGGGATCGGCGCCTACGAGCAGTACTTC.

The chain employs TRBV6-5 and TRBJ1-2, with D unclear. This CDR3 has 13 amino acids. The V end lost 6 bases, the J end lost 8 bases, and 16 bases lay between the germline ends. CDR1 is MNHEY, CDR2 SVGAGI, per germline. CDR3 sequence: CASSFILRRGYTF. As DNA, the CDR3 is TGTGCCAGCAGCTTCATTCTCCGGCGGGGCTACACCTTC.

The chain combines TRBV29-1 with TRBJ2-7; TRBD2 agrees at 13 bases. Per the germline V gene, CDR1 is SQVTM and CDR2 is ANQGSEA. V lost 6 bases, J lost 6 bases, and 11 bases stayed unmatched. CDR3 length: 15 residues. CDR3 bases: TGCAGCGTGAGTGGGACTAGCGGGACGGTGGGCGAGCAGTACTTC. Translating it yields CSVSGTSGTVGEQYF.

The CDR3 DNA sequence: TGTGCCAGCTCTCGGGTAGTTCCAGATACGCAGTATTTT. Residues: CASSRVVPDTQYF. This chain links TRBV28 with TRBJ2-3; D remains ambiguous. CDR3 length equals 13 residues. Germline V gene data show CDR1 as MDHEN and CDR2 as SYDVKM. V was cut by 8 bases and J by 4 bases, with 13 bases left in between.

This clone was seen just once. The rearrangement links TRBV7-8 to TRBJ1-1; 7 bases match TRBD1. There are 13 residues in the CDR3. J gave up 5 bases and V 0 bases, and 0 bases lay outside the gene matches. Germline V lookup: CDR1 SGHVS, CDR2 FQNEAQ. The CDR3 spells CASSLARGTEAFF. The CDR3 nucleotides are TGTGCCAGCAGCTTAGCCAGGGGGACTGAAGCTTTCTTT.

The chain couples TRBV6-1 to TRBJ1-2; 9 nucleotides agree with TRBD1. J was trimmed by 4 bases and V by 7 bases; bases with no gene match: 7. This CDR3 contains 14 residues. From germline, CDR1 is MNHNS and CDR2 SASEGT. The chain's CDR3 is CASTIGTGPYGYTF. The CDR3 DNA reads TGTGCCAGCACCATCGGGACAGGGCCCTATGGCTACACCTTC.

The gene calls are TRBV6-5 and TRBJ2-7; D gene uncertain. Trimming left V 1 base short and J 9 bases short, with 7 bases between. This CDR3 contains 11 residues. Germline CDR1 is MNHEY and CDR2 is SVGAGI. The CDR3 here is CASSYFERQYF. The CDR3 DNA reads TGTGCCAGCAGTTACTTTGAGAGGCAGTACTTC.

The J gene is TRBJ2-2, the V gene TRBV2; TRBD1 matches 8 bases. The CDR3 has 15 residues. Germline assignment: CDR1 SNHLY and CDR2 FYNNEI. V was pared by 4 bases and J by 3 bases, with 4 bases of the junction left unmatched. The CDR3 DNA reads TGTGCCAGCAGTGCGGACAGGGCGGACACCGGGGAGCTGTTTTTT. This sequence encodes CASSADRADTGELFF.